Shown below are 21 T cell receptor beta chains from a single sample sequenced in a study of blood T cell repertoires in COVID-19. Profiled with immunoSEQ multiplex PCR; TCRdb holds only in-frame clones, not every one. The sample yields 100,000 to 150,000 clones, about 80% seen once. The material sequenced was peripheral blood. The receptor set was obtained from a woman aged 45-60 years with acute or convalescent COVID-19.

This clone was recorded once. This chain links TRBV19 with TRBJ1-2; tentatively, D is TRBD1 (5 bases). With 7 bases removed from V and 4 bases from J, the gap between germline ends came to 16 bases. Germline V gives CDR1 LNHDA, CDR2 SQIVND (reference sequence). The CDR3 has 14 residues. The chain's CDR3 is CASKAPGYLYGYTF. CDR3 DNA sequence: TGTGCCAGTAAAGCCCCAGGGTATCTCTATGGCTACACCTTC.

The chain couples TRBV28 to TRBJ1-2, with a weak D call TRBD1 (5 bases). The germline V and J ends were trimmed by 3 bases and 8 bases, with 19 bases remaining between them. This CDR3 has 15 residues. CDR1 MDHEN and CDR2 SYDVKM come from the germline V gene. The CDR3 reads CASSLSLGQGGGYTF. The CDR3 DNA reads TGTGCCAGCAGTTTGTCCCTGGGGCAGGGTGGAGGCTACACCTTC.

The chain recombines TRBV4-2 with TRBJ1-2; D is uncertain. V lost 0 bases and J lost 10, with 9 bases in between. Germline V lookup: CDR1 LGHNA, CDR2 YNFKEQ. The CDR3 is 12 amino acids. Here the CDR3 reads CASSQDQEIYTF. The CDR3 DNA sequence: TGTGCCAGCAGCCAAGATCAGGAAATCTACACCTTC.

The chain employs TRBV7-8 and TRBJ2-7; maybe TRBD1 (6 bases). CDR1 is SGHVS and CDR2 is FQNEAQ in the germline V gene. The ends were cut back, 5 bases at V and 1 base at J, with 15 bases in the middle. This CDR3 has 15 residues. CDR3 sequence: CASSPEGQTSYEQYF. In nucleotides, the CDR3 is TGTGCCAGCAGCCCGGAAGGACAGACGTCCTACGAGCAGTACTTC.

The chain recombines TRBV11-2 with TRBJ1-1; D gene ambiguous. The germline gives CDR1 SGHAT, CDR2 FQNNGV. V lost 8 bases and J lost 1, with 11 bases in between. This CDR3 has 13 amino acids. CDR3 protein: CASERLRNTEAFF. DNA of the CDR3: TGTGCCAGCGAAAGACTGAGGAACACTGAAGCTTTCTTT.

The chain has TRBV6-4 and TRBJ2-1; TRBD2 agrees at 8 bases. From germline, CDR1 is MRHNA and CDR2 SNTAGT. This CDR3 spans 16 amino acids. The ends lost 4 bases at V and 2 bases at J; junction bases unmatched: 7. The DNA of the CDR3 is TGTGCCAGCAGTGTTAGACTAGCGAGTACCTACAATGAGCAGTTCTTC. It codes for CASSVRLASTYNEQFF.

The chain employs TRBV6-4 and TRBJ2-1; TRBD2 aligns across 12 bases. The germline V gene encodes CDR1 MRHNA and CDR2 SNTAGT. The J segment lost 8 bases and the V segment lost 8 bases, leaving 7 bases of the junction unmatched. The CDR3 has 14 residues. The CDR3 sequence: CASGTSGRIDEQFF. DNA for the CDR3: TGTGCCAGCGGAACTAGCGGGAGGATAGATGAGCAGTTCTTC.

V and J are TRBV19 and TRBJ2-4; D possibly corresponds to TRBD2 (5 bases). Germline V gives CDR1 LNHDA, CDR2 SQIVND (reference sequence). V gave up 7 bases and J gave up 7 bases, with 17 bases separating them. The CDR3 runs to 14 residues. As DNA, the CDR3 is TGTGCCAGTAACCCTCGGGGTAGGCCGAACATTCAGTACTTC. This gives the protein CASNPRGRPNIQYF.

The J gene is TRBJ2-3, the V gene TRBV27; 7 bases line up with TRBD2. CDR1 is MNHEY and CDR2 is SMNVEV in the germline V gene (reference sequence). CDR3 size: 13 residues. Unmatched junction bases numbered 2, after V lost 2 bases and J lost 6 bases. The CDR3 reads CASSLGREDTQYF. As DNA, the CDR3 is TGTGCCAGCAGTTTAGGGCGGGAGGATACGCAGTATTTT.

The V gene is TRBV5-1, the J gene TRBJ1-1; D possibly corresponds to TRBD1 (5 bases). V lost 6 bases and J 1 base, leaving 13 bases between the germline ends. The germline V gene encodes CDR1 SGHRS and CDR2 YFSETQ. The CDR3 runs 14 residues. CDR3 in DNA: TGCGCCAGCATACAAGGGACTGGGAACACTGAAGCTTTCTTT. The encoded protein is CASIQGTGNTEAFF. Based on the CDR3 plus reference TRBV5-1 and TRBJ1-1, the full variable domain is KAGVTQTPRYLIKTRGQQVTLSCSPISGHRSVSWYQQTPGQGLQFLFEYFSETQRNKGNFPGRFSGRQFSNSRSEMNVSTLELGDSALYLCASIQGTGNTEAFFGQGTRLTVV.

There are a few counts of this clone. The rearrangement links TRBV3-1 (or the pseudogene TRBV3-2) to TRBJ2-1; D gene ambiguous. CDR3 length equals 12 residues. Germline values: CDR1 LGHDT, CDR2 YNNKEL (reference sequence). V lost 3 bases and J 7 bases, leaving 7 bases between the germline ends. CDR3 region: CASSQAKNEQFF. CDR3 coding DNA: TGTGCCAGCAGCCAGGCAAAAAATGAGCAGTTCTTC.

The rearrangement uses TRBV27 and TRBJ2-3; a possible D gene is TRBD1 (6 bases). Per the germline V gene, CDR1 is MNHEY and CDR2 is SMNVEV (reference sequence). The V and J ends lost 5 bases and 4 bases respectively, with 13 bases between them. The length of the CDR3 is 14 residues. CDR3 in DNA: TGTGCCAGCAGTCTCCGACAGGCCCCAGATACGCAGTATTTT. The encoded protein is CASSLRQAPDTQYF.

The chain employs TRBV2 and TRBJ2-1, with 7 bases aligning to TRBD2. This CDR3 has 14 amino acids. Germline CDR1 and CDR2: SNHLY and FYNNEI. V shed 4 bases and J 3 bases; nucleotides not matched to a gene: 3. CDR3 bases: TGTGCCAGCAGTGGACTAGCCCTCTACAATGAGCAGTTCTTC. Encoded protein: CASSGLALYNEQFF.

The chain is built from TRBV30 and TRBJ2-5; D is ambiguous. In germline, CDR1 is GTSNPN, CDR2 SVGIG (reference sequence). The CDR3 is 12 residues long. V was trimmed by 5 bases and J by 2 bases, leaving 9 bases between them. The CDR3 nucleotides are TGTGCCTGGGCAGGTTATCAAGAGACCCAGTACTTC. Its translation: CAWAGYQETQYF.

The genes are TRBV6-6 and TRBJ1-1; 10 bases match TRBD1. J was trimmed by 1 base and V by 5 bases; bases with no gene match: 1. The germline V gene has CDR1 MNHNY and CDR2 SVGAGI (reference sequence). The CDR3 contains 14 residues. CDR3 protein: CASSRDRGNTEAFF. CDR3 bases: TGTGCCAGCAGTCGGGACAGGGGGAACACTGAAGCTTTCTTT.

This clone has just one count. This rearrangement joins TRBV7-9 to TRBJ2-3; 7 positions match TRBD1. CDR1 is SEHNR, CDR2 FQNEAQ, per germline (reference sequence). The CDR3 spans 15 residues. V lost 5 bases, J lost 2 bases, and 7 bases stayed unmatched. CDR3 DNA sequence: TGTGCCAGCAGCGAAATGGGGACAGTCACAGATACGCAGTATTTT. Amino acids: CASSEMGTVTDTQYF.

CDR3 region: CASSQLLAGQEEQFF. The CDR3 coding sequence is TGTGCCAGCAGCCAATTACTAGCGGGTCAGGAAGAGCAGTTCTTC. The chain is built from TRBV4-2 and TRBJ2-1, with TRBD2 matching over 9 bases. The germline CDR1 and CDR2 sequences are LGHNA and YNFKEQ. The junction had 9 bases not matched to a gene; V was cut back by 2 bases and J by 10 bases. The CDR3 sequence is 15 residues long.

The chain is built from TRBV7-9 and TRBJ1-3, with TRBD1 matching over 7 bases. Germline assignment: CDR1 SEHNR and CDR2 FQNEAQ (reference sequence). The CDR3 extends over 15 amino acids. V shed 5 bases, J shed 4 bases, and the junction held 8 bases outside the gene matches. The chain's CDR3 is CASSPAGQFGNTIYF. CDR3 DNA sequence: TGTGCCAGCAGCCCCGCGGGACAGTTCGGAAACACCATATATTTT.

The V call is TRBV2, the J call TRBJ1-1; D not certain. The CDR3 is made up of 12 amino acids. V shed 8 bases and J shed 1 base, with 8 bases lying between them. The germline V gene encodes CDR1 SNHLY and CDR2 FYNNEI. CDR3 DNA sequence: TGTGCCAGCCTTGGCGGGAACACTGAAGCTTTCTTT. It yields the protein CASLGGNTEAFF.

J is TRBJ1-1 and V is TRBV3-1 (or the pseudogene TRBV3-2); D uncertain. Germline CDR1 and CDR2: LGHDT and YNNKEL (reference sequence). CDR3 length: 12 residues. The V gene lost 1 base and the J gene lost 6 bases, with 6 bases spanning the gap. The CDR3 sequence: CASSQGQAEAFF. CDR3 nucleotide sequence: TGTGCCAGCAGCCAAGGTCAGGCTGAAGCTTTCTTT.

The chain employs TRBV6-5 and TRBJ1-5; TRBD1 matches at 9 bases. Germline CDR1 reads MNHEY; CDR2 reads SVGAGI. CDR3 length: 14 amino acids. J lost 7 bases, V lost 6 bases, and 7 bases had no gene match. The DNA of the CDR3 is TGTGCCAGCAGCGGGACAGGGTCTATCCAGCCCCAGCATTTT. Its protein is CASSGTGSIQPQHF.